Sequencing of this T cell receptor beta chain was carried out in a study of T-cell reconstitution after alpha-beta-depleted transplantation in children. Preparing the TCRbeta library involved the use of unique molecular identifiers. TCRdb ran MiXCR on the PCR reads and lists one entry per CDR3 protein. Among hundreds of thousands of distinct CDR3 sequences listed, about 23% were seen once. Overall study results and limits: T-cell numbers and diversity, one year after transplant, stemmed largely from T cells that were newly produced. Roughly two months post-transplant, alpha-beta T cells reportedly originated from several hundred graft clones that had expanded. It was surviving recipient T cells and thymic progenitors that gave some patients high TCRbeta diversity at day 60.

This CDR3 spans 17 amino acids. CDR1 SQVTM and CDR2 ANQGSEA come from the germline V gene. V dropped 0 bases and J dropped 2 bases, with 19 bases sitting between them. This clonotype was seen a few times. Its antigen is not identified. V is TRBV29-1 and J is TRBJ2-5; D might be TRBD2 (7 bases). This TCR came from a boy under three years old who had a stem cell transplant for acute myeloid leukemia, so the T cells may come from the graft donor. The sample here was PBMCs, mostly from graft donor cells, taken 360 days after TCRalphabeta/CD19-depleted stem cell transplant. The CDR3 nucleotides read TGCAGCGTTGAAGAACCGCAGGGGCGGGGGACGCAAGAGACCCAGTACTTC. It codes for CSVEEPQGRGTQETQYF. Full variable domain (rest looked up from reference TRBV29-1 and TRBJ2-5): SAVISQKPSRDICQRGTSLTIQCQVDSQVTMMFWYRQQPGQSLTLIATANQGSEATYESGFVIDKFPISRPNLTFSTLTVSNMSPEDSSIYLCSVEEPQGRGTQETQYFGPGTRLLVL.